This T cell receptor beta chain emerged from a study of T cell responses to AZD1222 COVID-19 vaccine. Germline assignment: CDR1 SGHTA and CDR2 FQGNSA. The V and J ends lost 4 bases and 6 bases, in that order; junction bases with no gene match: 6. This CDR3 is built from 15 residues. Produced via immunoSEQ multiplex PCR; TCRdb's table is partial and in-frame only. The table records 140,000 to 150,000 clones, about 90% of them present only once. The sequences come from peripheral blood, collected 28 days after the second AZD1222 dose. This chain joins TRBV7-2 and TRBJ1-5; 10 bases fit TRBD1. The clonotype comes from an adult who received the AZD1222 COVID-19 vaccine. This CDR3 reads CASSSRQGAGQPQHF. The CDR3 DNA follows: TGTGCCAGCAGCTCCCGACAGGGGGCCGGTCAGCCCCAGCATTTT.